This T cell receptor (beta chain) was retrieved from a study of CD8 T cells in ankylosing spondylitis. This CDR3 region has 14 residues. The germline CDR1 and CDR2 sequences are MNHEY and SMNVEV (reference sequence). V lost 4 bases to trimming and J lost 1 base, with 11 bases between them. Whole-study findings and limits: For ankylosing spondylitis blood, a TCR beta motif of roughly 8 highly homologous variants appeared characteristic. Matched ankylosing spondylitis synovial fluid reportedly showed significant enrichment of disease-linked clones.

Note on this clonotype: The antigen is unknown.

Molecular-barcoded quantitative 5'-RACE produced these TCR beta libraries. From the 5' RACE reads, TCRdb called clonotypes with MiXCR, one entry per CDR3 protein. The sample includes more than 600,000 distinct CDR3 sequences, 15% to 20% of them seen just once. The rearrangement uses TRBV27 and TRBJ2-7; D may be TRBD1 (6 bases). The clonotype was recovered from a male donor with ankylosing spondylitis. Material: blood, either unsorted or a sorted T cell fraction (not recorded which). The CDR3 spells CASSSLDSSYEQYF. DNA of the CDR3: TGTGCCAGCAGTTCATTGGACAGTTCCTACGAGCAGTACTTC.